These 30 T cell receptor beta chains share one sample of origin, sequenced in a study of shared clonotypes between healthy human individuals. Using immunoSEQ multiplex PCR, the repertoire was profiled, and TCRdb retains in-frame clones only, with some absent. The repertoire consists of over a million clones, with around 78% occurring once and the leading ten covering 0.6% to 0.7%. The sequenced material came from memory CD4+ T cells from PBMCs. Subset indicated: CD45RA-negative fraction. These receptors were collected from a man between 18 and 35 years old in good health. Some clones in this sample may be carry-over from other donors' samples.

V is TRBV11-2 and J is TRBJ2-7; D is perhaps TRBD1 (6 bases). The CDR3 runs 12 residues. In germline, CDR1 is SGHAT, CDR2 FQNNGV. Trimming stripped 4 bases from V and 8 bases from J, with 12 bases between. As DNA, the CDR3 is TGTGCCAGCAGCTCCCCCAGGGGACAGCAGTACTTC. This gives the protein CASSSPRGQQYF.

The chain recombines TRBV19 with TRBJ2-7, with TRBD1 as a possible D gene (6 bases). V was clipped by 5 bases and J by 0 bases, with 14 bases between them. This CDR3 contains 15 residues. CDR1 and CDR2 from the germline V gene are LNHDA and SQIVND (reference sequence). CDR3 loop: CASSRHRESSYEQYF. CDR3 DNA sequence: TGTGCCAGTAGTCGACACAGGGAAAGCTCCTACGAGCAGTACTTC.

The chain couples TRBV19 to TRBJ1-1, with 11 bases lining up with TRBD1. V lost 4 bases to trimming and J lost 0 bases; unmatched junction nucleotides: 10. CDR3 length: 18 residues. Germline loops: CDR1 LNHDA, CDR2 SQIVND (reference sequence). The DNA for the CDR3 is TGTGCCAGTAGTACGGGCTGGACAGGGGGCGTAATGAACACTGAAGCTTTCTTT. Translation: CASSTGWTGGVMNTEAFF. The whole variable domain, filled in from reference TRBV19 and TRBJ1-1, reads DGGITQSPKYLFRKEGQNVTLSCEQNLNHDAMYWYRQDPGQGLRLIYYSQIVNDFQKGDIAEGYSVSREKKESFPLTVTSAQKNPTAFYLCASSTGWTGGVMNTEAFFGQGTRLTVV.

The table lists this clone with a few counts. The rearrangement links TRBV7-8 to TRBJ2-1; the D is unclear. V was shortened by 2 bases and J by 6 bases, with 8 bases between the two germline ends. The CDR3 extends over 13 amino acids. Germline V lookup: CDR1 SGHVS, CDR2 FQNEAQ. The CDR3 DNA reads TGTGCCAGCAGCTTAACTATCCGCAATGAGCAGTTCTTC. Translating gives CASSLTIRNEQFF.

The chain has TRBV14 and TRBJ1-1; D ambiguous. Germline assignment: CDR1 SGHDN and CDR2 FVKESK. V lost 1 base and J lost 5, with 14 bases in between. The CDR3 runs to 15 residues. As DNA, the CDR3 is TGTGCCAGCAGCCAAGTCGGCCTGGTGGGGACTGAAGCTTTCTTT. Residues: CASSQVGLVGTEAFF.

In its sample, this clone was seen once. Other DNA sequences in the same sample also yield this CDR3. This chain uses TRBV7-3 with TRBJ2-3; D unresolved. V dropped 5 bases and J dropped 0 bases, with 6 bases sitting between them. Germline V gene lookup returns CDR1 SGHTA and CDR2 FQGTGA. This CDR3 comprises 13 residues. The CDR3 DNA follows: TGTGCCAGCAGCCCTCCGAGCACAGATACGCAGTATTTT. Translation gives CASSPPSTDTQYF.

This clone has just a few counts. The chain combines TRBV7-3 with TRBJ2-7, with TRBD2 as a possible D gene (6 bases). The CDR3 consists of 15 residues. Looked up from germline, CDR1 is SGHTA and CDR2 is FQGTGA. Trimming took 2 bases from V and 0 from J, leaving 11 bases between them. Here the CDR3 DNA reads TGTGCCAGCAGCTTATTCCCTAGCGTCTCCTACGAGCAGTACTTC. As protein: CASSLFPSVSYEQYF.

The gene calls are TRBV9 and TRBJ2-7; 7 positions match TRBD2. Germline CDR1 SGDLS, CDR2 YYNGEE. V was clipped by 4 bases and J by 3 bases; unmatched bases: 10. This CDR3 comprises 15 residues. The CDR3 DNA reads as TGTGCCAGCAGCTCACAAGGTGGGAGGGACTACGAGCAGTACTTC. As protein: CASSSQGGRDYEQYF.

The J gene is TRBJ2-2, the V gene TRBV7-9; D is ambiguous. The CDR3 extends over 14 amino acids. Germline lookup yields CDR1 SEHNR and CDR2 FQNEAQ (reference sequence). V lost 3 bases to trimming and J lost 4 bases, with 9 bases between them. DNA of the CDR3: TGTGCCAGCAGCTTTGGTGATCCCACCGGGGAGCTGTTTTTT. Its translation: CASSFGDPTGELFF.

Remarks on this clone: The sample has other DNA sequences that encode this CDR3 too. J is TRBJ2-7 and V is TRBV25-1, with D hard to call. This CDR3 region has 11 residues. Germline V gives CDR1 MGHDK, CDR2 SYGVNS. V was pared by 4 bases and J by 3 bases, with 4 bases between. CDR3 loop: CASSGFYEQYF. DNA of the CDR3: TGTGCCAGCAGTGGCTTCTACGAGCAGTACTTC.

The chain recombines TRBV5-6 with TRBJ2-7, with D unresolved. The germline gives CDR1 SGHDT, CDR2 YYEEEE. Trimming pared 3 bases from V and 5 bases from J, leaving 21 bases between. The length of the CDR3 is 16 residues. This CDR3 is CASSSRTDSSPNEQYF. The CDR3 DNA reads TGTGCCAGCAGCTCCCGCACGGATTCGAGCCCCAACGAGCAGTACTTC.

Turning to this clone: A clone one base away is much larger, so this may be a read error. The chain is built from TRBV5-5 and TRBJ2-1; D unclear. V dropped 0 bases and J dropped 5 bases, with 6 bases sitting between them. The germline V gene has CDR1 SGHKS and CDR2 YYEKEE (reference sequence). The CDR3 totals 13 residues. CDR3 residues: CASSLAGNNEQFF. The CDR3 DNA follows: TGTGCCAGCAGCTTGGCGGGTAACAATGAGCAGTTCTTC.

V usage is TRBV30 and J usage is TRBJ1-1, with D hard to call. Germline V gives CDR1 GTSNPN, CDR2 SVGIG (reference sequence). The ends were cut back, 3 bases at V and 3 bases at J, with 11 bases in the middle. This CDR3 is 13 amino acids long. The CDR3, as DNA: TGTGCCTGGAGCAGGCGGTTGGACACTGAAGCTTTCTTT. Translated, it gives CAWSRRLDTEAFF.

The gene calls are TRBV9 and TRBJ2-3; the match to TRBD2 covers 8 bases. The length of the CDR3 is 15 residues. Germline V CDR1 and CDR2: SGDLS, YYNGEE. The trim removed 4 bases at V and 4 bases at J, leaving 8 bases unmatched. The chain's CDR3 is CASSSDSGIADTQYF. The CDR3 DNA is TGTGCCAGCAGCTCCGATAGCGGGATTGCAGATACGCAGTATTTT.

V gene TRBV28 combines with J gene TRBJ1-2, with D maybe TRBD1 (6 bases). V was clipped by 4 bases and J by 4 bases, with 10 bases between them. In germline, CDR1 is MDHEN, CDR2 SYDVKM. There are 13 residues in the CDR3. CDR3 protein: CASSSEDSYGYTF. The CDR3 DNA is TGTGCCAGCAGTTCTGAGGACAGCTATGGCTACACCTTC.

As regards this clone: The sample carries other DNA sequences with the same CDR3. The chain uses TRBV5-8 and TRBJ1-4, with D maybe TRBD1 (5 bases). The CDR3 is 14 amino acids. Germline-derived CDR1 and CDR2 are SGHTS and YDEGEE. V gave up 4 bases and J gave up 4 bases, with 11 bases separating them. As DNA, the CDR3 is TGTGCCAGCAGCCCGGGGCAGCTTAATGAAAAACTGTTTTTT. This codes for CASSPGQLNEKLFF. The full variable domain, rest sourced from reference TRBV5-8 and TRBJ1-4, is EAGVTQSPTHLIKTRGQQATLRCSPISGHTSVYWYQQALGLGLQFLLWYDEGEERNRGNFPPRFSGRQFPNYSSELNVNALELEDSALYLCASSPGQLNEKLFFGSGTQLSVL.

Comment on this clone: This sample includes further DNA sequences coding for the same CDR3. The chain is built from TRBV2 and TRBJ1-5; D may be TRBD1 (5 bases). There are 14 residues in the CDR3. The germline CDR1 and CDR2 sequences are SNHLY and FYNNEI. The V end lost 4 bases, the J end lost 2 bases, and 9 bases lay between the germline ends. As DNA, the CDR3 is TGTGCCAGCAGTGGGCAGGGCCGCAATCAGCCCCAGCATTTT. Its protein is CASSGQGRNQPQHF.

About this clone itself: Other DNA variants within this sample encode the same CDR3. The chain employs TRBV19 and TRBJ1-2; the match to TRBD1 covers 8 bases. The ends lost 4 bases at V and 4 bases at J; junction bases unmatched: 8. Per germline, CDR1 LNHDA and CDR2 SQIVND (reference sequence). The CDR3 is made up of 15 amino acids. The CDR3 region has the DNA TGTGCCAGTAGTACCGCGGACAGGGCGGTCTATGGCTACACCTTC. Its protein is CASSTADRAVYGYTF.

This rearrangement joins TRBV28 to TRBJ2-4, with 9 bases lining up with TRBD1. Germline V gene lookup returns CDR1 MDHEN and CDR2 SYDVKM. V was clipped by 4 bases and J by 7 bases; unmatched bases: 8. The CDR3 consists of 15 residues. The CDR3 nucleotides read TGTGCCAGCAGTTCAGCACAGGGGGCGAGGAACATTCAGTACTTC. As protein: CASSSAQGARNIQYF.

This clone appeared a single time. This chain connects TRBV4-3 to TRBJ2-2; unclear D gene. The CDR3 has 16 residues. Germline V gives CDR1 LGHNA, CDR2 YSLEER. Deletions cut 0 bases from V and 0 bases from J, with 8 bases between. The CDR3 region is CASSQDEHSNTGELFF. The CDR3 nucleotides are TGCGCCAGCAGCCAAGATGAGCACTCGAACACCGGGGAGCTGTTTTTT.

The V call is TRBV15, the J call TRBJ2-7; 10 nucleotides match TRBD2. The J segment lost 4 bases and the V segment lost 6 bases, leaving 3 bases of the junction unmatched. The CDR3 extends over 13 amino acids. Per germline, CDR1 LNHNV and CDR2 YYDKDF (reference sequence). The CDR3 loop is CATRASGSYEQYF. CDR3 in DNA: TGTGCCACCAGGGCTAGCGGGAGTTACGAGCAGTACTTC.

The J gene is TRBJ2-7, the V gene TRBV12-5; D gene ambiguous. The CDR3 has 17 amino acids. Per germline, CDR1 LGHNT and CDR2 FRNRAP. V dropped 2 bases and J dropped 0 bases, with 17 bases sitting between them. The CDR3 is CASGLFGSADASYEQYF. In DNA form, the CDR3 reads TGTGCTAGTGGTTTGTTCGGATCGGCGGACGCCTCCTACGAGCAGTACTTC.

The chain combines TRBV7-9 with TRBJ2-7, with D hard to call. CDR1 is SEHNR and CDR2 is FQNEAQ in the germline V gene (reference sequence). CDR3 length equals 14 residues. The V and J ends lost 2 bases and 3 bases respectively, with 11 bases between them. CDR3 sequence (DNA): TGTGCCAGCAGCTTAAGTGAGGATGTCTACGAGCAGTACTTC. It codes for CASSLSEDVYEQYF.

CDR3 DNA sequence: TGTGCCAGCTTGGGGAACGGGGGGACCTACGAGCAGTACTTC. Residues: CASLGNGGTYEQYF. The V and J genes are TRBV28 and TRBJ2-7; TRBD2 matches at 7 bases. Trimming took 8 bases from V and 2 from J; bases not matched to a gene: 9. Germline CDR1 is MDHEN and CDR2 is SYDVKM. The CDR3 covers 14 residues.

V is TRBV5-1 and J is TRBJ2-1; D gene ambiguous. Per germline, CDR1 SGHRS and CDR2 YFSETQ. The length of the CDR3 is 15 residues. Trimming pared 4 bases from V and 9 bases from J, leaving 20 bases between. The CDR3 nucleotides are TGCGCCAGCAGCCCCAGTGGCAGGAGAGACGGTGAGCAGTTCTTC. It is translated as CASSPSGRRDGEQFF.

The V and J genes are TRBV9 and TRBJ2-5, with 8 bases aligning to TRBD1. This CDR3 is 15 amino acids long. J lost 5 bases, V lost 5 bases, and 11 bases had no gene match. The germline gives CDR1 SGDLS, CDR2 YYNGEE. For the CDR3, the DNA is TGTGCCAGCAGTGCTGACAGGGGATCGAGGGAGACCCAGTACTTC. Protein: CASSADRGSRETQYF.

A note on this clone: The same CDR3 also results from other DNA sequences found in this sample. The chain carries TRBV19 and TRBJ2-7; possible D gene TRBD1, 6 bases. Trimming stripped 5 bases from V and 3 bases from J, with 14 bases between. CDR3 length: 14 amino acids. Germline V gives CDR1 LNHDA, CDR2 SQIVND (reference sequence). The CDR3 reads CASSPPGHIYEQYF. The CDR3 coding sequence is TGTGCCAGTAGTCCGCCGGGACACATCTACGAGCAGTACTTC.

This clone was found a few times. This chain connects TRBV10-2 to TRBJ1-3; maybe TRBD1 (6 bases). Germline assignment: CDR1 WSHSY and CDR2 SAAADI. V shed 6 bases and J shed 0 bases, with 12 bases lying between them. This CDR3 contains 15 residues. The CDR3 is CASSAGQLSGNTIYF. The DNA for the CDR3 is TGCGCCAGCAGCGCTGGACAGCTCTCTGGAAACACCATATATTTT.

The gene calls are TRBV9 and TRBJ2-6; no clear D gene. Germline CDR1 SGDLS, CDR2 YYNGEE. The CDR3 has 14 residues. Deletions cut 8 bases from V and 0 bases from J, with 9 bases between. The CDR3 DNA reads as TGTGCCAGTACCAAAGACTCTGGGGCCAACGTCCTGACTTTC. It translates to CASTKDSGANVLTF.

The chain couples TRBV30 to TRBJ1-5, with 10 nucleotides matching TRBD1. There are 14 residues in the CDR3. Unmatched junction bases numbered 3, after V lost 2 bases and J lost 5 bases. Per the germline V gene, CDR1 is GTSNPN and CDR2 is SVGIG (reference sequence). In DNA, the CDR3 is TGTGCCTGGAGTTTGACAGGGGGCTATCAGCCCCAGCATTTT. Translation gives CAWSLTGGYQPQHF.